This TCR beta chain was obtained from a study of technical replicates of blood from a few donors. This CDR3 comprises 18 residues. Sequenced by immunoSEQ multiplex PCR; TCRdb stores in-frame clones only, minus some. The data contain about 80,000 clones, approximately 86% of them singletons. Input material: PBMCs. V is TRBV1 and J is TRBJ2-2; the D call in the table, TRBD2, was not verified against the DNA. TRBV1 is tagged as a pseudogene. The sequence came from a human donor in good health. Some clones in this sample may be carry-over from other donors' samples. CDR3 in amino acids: CTSSQVCPSGTNTGELFF. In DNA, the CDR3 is TGCACCAGCAGCCAAGTTTGCCCTAGCGGTACGAACACCGGGGAGCTGTTTTTT.